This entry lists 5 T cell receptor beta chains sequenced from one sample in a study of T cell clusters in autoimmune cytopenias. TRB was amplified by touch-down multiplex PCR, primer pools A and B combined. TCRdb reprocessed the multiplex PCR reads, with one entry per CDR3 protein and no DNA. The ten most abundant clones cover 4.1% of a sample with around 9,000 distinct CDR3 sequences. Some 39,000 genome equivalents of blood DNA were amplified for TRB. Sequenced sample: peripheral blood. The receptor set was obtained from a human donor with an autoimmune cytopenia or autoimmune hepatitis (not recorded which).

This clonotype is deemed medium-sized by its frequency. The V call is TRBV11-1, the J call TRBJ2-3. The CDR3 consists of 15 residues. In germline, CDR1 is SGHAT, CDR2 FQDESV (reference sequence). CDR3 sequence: CASSQRLRSTDTQYF.

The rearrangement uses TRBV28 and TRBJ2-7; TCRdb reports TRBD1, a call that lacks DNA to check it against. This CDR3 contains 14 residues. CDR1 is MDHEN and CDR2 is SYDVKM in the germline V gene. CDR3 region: CASSSGTAAYEQYF. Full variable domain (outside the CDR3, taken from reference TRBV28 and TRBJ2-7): DVKVTQSSRYLVKRTGEKVFLECVQDMDHENMFWYRQDPGLGLRLIYFSYDVKMKEKGDIPEGYSVSREKKERFSLILESASTNQTSMYLCASSSGTAAYEQYFGPGTRLTVT.

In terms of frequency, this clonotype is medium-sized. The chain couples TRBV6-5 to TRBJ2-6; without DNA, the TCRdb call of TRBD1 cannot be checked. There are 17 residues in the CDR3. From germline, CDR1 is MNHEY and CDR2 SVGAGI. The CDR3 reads CASSLGRGISGANVLTF.

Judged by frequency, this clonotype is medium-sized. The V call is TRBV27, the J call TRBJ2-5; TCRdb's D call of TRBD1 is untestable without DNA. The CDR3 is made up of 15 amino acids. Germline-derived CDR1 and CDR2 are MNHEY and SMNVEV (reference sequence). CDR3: CASSHRRTGGETQYF.

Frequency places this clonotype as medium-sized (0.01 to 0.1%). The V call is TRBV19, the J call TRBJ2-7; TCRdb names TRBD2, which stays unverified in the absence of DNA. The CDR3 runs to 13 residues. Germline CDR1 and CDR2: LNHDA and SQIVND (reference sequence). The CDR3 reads CASSPYSGDEQYF.